Each of the 23 T cell receptor beta chains below was sequenced from the same sample in a study of T cells of healthy individuals. TCRdb re-called the 5' RACE reads with MiXCR, one entry per CDR3 protein. The sample shows 53,000 or so distinct CDR3 sequences, 14% to 15% of them seen only once. These receptors were collected from a human donor in good health.

The V and J genes are TRBV3-1 and TRBJ2-5; 8 bases map to TRBD1. This CDR3 has 16 residues. Germline V gene data show CDR1 as LGHDT and CDR2 as YNNKEL (reference sequence). Trimming took 2 bases from V and 3 from J; bases not matched to a gene: 8. The CDR3 region has the DNA TGTGCCAGCAGCCAATCTCTCGGACAGGGTAAAGAGACCCAGTACTTC. Translating gives CASSQSLGQGKETQYF.

This clonotype turned up a few times. V gene TRBV20-1 combines with J gene TRBJ2-6; D is perhaps TRBD1 (6 bases). V was clipped by 5 bases and J by 4 bases, with 15 bases between them. In germline, CDR1 is DFQATT, CDR2 SNEGSKA (reference sequence). The CDR3 consists of 15 residues. The CDR3 is CSAYSGVSGANVLTF. CDR3 DNA: TGCAGTGCTTATTCAGGGGTCTCGGGGGCCAACGTCCTGACTTTC.

This clonotype was seen ten or more times. This chain links TRBV4-3 with TRBJ1-2; D uncertain. Germline loops: CDR1 LGHNA, CDR2 YSLEER. V was trimmed by 0 bases and J by 0 bases, leaving 11 bases between them. The CDR3 is 16 amino acids. The CDR3: CASSQEGNEANYGYTF. DNA of the CDR3: TGCGCCAGCAGCCAAGAGGGGAATGAAGCTAACTATGGCTACACCTTC.

There are a few counts of this clonotype. The CDR3 here is CASSQGGTGQSGELFF. DNA of the CDR3: TGCGCCAGCAGCCAGGGCGGGACAGGGCAGTCCGGGGAGCTGTTTTTT. This chain uses TRBV4-3 with TRBJ2-2, with TRBD1 identical over 9 bases. CDR1 LGHNA and CDR2 YSLEER come from the germline V gene. V dropped 3 bases and J dropped 6; count of bases not matched to a gene: 8. CDR3 length: 16 residues.

This clonotype has just a few counts. The V and J genes are TRBV20-1 and TRBJ2-3, with TRBD2 as a possible D gene (5 bases). Trimming removed 4 bases at V and 8 bases at J, with 16 bases between. The CDR3 is made up of 13 amino acids. The germline V gene has CDR1 DFQATT and CDR2 SNEGSKA (reference sequence). CDR3 in DNA: TGCAGTGCTATGCTAGACCGGAGCGGTACGCAGTATTTT. This sequence encodes CSAMLDRSGTQYF.

This clonotype has a handful of counts. The chain recombines TRBV30 with TRBJ2-7; D tentatively reads TRBD1 or TRBD2 (5 bases each). The CDR3 runs 11 residues. In germline, CDR1 is GTSNPN, CDR2 SVGIG (reference sequence). V lost 5 bases, J lost 4 bases, and 9 bases lay in between. CDR3 sequence: CAWGGPYEQYF. CDR3 nucleotides: TGTGCCTGGGGGGGACCGTACGAGCAGTACTTC.

This clonotype was picked up many times. The J gene is TRBJ2-1, the V gene TRBV6-5, with a possible D match to TRBD2 (5 bases). Germline values: CDR1 MNHEY, CDR2 SVGAGI. The CDR3 consists of 14 residues. V lost 7 bases, J lost 4 bases, and 14 bases lay in between. CDR3 in DNA: TGTGCCAGCAAAAGGGAGTCGGCATACAATGAGCAGTTCTTC. It is translated as CASKRESAYNEQFF.

This chain uses TRBV20-1 with TRBJ2-5; 12 nucleotides agree with TRBD1. The CDR3 contains 13 residues. Trimming took 3 bases from V and 4 from J; bases not matched to a gene: 0. Germline CDR1 is DFQATT and CDR2 is SNEGSKA (reference sequence). The CDR3 nucleotides read TGCAGTGCTAGGGGACAGGGGGCAGAGACCCAGTACTTC. Amino acids: CSARGQGAETQYF.

This clonotype was seen a few times. The rearrangement uses TRBV2 and TRBJ1-2; possibly TRBD1 for D (5 bases). Deletions cut 4 bases from V and 3 bases from J, with 9 bases between. The CDR3 has 13 amino acids. Germline V gene data show CDR1 as SNHLY and CDR2 as FYNNEI. CDR3 loop: CASSGGEDYGYTF. In nucleotides, the CDR3 is TGTGCCAGCAGTGGAGGGGAGGACTATGGCTACACCTTC.

The V call is TRBV6-5, the J call TRBJ1-5; no definite D call. This CDR3 contains 14 residues. Trimming cost V 6 bases and J 2 bases, with 11 bases left between them. From germline, CDR1 is MNHEY and CDR2 SVGAGI. The CDR3 reads CASSRIQGNQPQHF. CDR3 DNA: TGTGCCAGCAGCCGGATTCAGGGCAATCAGCCCCAGCATTTT.

This clonotype showed up many times. V and J are TRBV12-3 or TRBV12-4 and TRBJ1-1; D gene ambiguous. The ends were cut back, 7 bases at V and 5 bases at J, with 14 bases in the middle. CDR3 length equals 13 residues. The CDR3 DNA is TGTGCCAGCACCCAGCAGCAGGAAACTGAAGCTTTCTTT. Translation: CASTQQQETEAFF.

This clonotype has ten or more counts. The chain is built from TRBV6-5 and TRBJ1-1, with a weak D call TRBD1 (6 bases). The CDR3 is made up of 15 amino acids. Germline V lookup: CDR1 MNHEY, CDR2 SVGAGI. Trimming shortened V by 2 bases and J by 6 bases, and 16 bases separated the two germline ends. The CDR3 DNA follows: TGTGCCAGCAGTTACAAGGGACACCAAGGCGCTGAAGCTTTCTTT. Its translation is CASSYKGHQGAEAFF.

This clonotype was counted ten times or more. This rearrangement joins TRBV5-4 to TRBJ1-2, with 9 bases matching TRBD1. The V gene end was trimmed by 0 bases and the J gene end by 4 bases; junction bases not matched to a gene: 7. The V gene's germline CDR1 is SGHNT and CDR2 YYREEE (reference sequence). The CDR3 contains 16 residues. Here the CDR3 DNA reads TGTGCCAGCAGCTTGGCCGGGACAGGGAATATCTATGGCTACACCTTC. This gives the protein CASSLAGTGNIYGYTF.

This clonotype was picked up many times. The chain couples TRBV7-2 to TRBJ1-5, with unresolved D. Looked up from germline, CDR1 is SGHTA and CDR2 is FQGNSA. CDR3 length: 14 amino acids. Between the trimmed V and J ends, which lost 3 bases and 4 bases, there was a span of 10 bases. The CDR3 protein is CASSFYSANQPQHF. The CDR3 DNA is TGTGCCAGCAGCTTCTACAGCGCGAATCAGCCCCAGCATTTT.

This clonotype was seen repeatedly, ten times or more. The V gene is TRBV20-1, the J gene TRBJ2-3; TRBD1 matches 9 bases. Germline V CDR1 and CDR2: DFQATT, SNEGSKA (reference sequence). V was pared by 3 bases and J by 3 bases, with 4 bases of the junction left unmatched. The CDR3 extends over 14 amino acids. The CDR3 reads CSARGQGSTDTQYF. The CDR3 DNA reads as TGCAGTGCTAGGGGACAGGGTAGTACAGATACGCAGTATTTT.

The genes are TRBV20-1 and TRBJ1-3; 7 positions agree with TRBD1. The CDR3 is 15 amino acids. Germline V gene sequence: CDR1 DFQATT, CDR2 SNEGSKA (reference sequence). Trimming removed 6 bases from V and 1 base from J; junction bases left unmatched: 9. CDR3 amino acids: CSASDRAISGNTIYF. In DNA, the CDR3 is TGCAGTGCCAGCGACAGGGCAATATCTGGAAACACCATATATTTT.

V and J are TRBV5-1 and TRBJ2-3; maybe TRBD2 (6 bases). With 2 bases removed from V and 1 base from J, the gap between germline ends came to 11 bases. Germline values: CDR1 SGHRS, CDR2 YFSETQ. There are 15 residues in the CDR3. The CDR3 here is CASSFGGGRTDTQYF. In DNA, the CDR3 is TGCGCCAGCAGCTTCGGGGGAGGACGCACAGATACGCAGTATTTT.

This clonotype was seen ten or more times. The genes are TRBV5-1 and TRBJ1-1, with TRBD1 matching 9 bases. The CDR3 length is 17 residues. With V trimmed by 3 bases and J by 0 bases, 9 bases remained unmatched. Per the germline V gene, CDR1 is SGHRS and CDR2 is YFSETQ. DNA of the CDR3: TGCGCCAGCAGCTCCACAGGGGGCAGGATGGTGAACACTGAAGCTTTCTTT. It yields the protein CASSSTGGRMVNTEAFF.

The sample holds many counts of this clonotype. The CDR3 protein is CASSGGDGTSGRYF. Written as DNA, the CDR3 is TGCGCCAGCAGCGGGGGAGACGGGACCTCGGGTCGTTACTTC. The rearrangement links TRBV5-1 to TRBJ2-7; D might be TRBD1 or TRBD2, each matching 5 bases. CDR1 and CDR2 (germline): SGHRS, YFSETQ. The CDR3 totals 14 residues. V was trimmed by 4 bases and J by 13 bases, leaving 24 bases between them.

A few counts support this clonotype. The chain combines TRBV6-2 or TRBV6-3 with TRBJ2-7; 15 bases align to TRBD2. Germline V lookup: CDR1 MNHEY, CDR2 SVGEGT. This CDR3 is built from 17 residues. The ends lost 6 bases at V and 0 bases at J; junction bases unmatched: 6. CDR3 DNA sequence: TGTGCCAGCAGGGCTCCGGGACTAGCGGGAGGCTCCTACGAGCAGTACTTC. This encodes CASRAPGLAGGSYEQYF.

V is TRBV5-1 and J is TRBJ2-7, with D unclear. The V gene lost 0 bases and the J gene lost 7 bases, with 11 bases spanning the gap. Germline CDR1 reads SGHRS; CDR2 reads YFSETQ. The CDR3 has 13 residues. The CDR3 loop reads CASSLDGFGEQYF. Here the CDR3 DNA reads TGCGCCAGCAGCTTGGACGGATTTGGAGAGCAGTACTTC.

Worth noting for this clonotype: A read error may produce the germline difference seen at one junction end. The J gene is TRBJ1-4, the V gene TRBV4-1; D is uncertain. Germline lookup yields CDR1 MGHRA and CDR2 YSYEKL. The CDR3 has 15 residues. In DNA form, the CDR3 reads TGCGTCAGCAGCCAAGTCGTTGGAACTAATGAAAAACTGTTTTTT. It codes for CVSSQVVGTNEKLFF.

This clonotype was seen many times. V is TRBV12-3 or TRBV12-4 and J is TRBJ2-2; possible D gene TRBD1, 6 bases. The length of the CDR3 is 15 residues. V was shortened by 3 bases and J by 7 bases, with 15 bases between the two germline ends. CDR3: CASSFLTGGSGELFF. CDR3 sequence (DNA): TGTGCCAGCAGTTTTTTGACAGGTGGAAGCGGGGAGCTGTTTTTT.